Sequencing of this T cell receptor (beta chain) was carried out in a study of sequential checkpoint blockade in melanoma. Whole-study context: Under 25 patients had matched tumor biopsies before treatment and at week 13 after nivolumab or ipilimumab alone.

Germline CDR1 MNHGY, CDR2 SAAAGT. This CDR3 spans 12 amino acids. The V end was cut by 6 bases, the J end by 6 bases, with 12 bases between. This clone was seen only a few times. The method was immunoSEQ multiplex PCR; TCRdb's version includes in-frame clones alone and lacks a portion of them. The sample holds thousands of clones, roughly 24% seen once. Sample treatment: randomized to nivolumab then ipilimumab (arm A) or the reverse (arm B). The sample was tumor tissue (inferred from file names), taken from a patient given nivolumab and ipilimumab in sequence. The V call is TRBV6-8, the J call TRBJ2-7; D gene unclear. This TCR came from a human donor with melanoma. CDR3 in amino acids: CASSFSGGEQYF. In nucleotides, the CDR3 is TGTGCCAGCAGCTTCTCAGGCGGCGAGCAGTACTTC.